The 14 T cell receptor beta chains below come from one sample, sequenced in a study of shared clonotypes between healthy human individuals. The assay was immunoSEQ multiplex PCR, and TCRdb's table has in-frame clones only and misses some. The sample has 600,000 to 750,000 clones; around 91% are singletons. The sample consisted of memory CD8+ T cells from PBMCs. As to subset: CD45RO+ cells pooled with CCR7-negative TemRA cells. Source of these receptors: a man younger than 35 in good health. Some clones in this sample may be carry-over from other donors' samples.

The genes are TRBV6-6 and TRBJ1-5; D uncertain. V lost 5 bases, J lost 9 bases, and 8 bases lay in between. Germline assignment: CDR1 MNHNY and CDR2 SVGAGI (reference sequence). This CDR3 contains 11 residues. For the CDR3, the DNA is TGTGCCAGCAGTCGGGGTGGGCCCCAGCATTTT. Its translation: CASSRGGPQHF.

The rearrangement uses TRBV7-9 and TRBJ2-7; D is possibly TRBD2 (6 bases). From germline, CDR1 is SEHNR and CDR2 FQNEAQ (reference sequence). The CDR3 contains 17 residues. Trimming stripped 0 bases from V and 0 bases from J, with 15 bases between. CDR3 protein: CASSLASEGPTSYEQYF. CDR3 in DNA: TGTGCCAGCAGCTTAGCCTCGGAGGGGCCAACCTCCTACGAGCAGTACTTC.

The J gene is TRBJ2-1, the V gene TRBV27; tentative D call: TRBD2 (7 bases). V gave up 5 bases and J gave up 9 bases, with 29 bases separating them. From germline, CDR1 is MNHEY and CDR2 SMNVEV (reference sequence). This CDR3 comprises 18 residues. The CDR3 is CASSPRRGGRGVYVEQFF. DNA for the CDR3: TGTGCCAGCAGTCCTCGACGGGGAGGGAGGGGGGTTTATGTTGAGCAGTTCTTC.

The chain is built from TRBV27 and TRBJ2-1; 9 bases agree with TRBD1. The ends lost 4 bases at V and 7 bases at J; junction bases unmatched: 5. In germline, CDR1 is MNHEY, CDR2 SMNVEV (reference sequence). The CDR3 loop spans 14 amino acids. The CDR3 bases are TGTGCCAGCAGTTCCCGACAGGGGGTGAATGAGCAGTTCTTC. Translating it yields CASSSRQGVNEQFF.

The V gene is TRBV7-6, the J gene TRBJ1-2, with 9 bases identical to TRBD1. Germline CDR1 SGHVS, CDR2 FNYEAQ. The junction had 6 bases not matched to a gene; V was cut back by 1 base and J by 6 bases. The length of the CDR3 is 15 residues. The CDR3 sequence: CASSLGRTGANGYTF. The CDR3 DNA sequence: TGTGCCAGCAGCTTAGGGCGGACAGGGGCGAATGGCTACACCTTC.

This rearrangement joins TRBV28 to TRBJ2-2; D is perhaps TRBD2 (6 bases). The CDR3 spans 18 residues. The germline V gene encodes CDR1 MDHEN and CDR2 SYDVKM. V was trimmed by 6 bases and J by 0 bases, leaving 20 bases between them. This CDR3 reads CASSLTLGLRTNTGELFF. CDR3 sequence (DNA): TGTGCCAGCAGCCTGACCCTAGGACTAAGGACGAACACCGGGGAGCTGTTTTTT.

The V call is TRBV6-1, the J call TRBJ1-5; D uncertain. The germline V and J ends were trimmed by 2 bases and 0 bases, with 8 bases remaining between them. This CDR3 contains 15 residues. Germline-derived CDR1 and CDR2 are MNHNS and SASEGT. The CDR3 is CASSEWADSNQPQHF. CDR3 in DNA: TGTGCCAGCAGTGAATGGGCGGATAGCAATCAGCCCCAGCATTTT.

The chain is built from TRBV28 and TRBJ1-6, with unresolved D. Trimming removed 6 bases at V and 4 bases at J, with 16 bases between. Germline CDR1 and CDR2: MDHEN and SYDVKM. The CDR3 extends over 16 amino acids. CDR3 in DNA: TGTGCCAGCAGCCCGACGGCCGGAGAGTATAATTCACCCCTCCACTTT. Translated, it gives CASSPTAGEYNSPLHF.

V usage is TRBV5-6 and J usage is TRBJ2-7; 9 positions agree with TRBD1. CDR1 and CDR2 from the germline V gene are SGHDT and YYEEEE. The trim removed 0 bases at V and 3 bases at J, leaving 10 bases unmatched. CDR3 length equals 17 residues. CDR3 coding DNA: TGTGCCAGCAGCTTGGTTCGAGTTGGGACAGGGTACTACGAGCAGTACTTC. As protein: CASSLVRVGTGYYEQYF. The variable domain in full, with the rest retrieved from reference TRBV5-6 and TRBJ2-7, is DAGVTQSPTHLIKTRGQQVTLRCSPKSGHDTVSWYQQALGQGPQFIFQYYEEEERQRGNFPDRFSGHQFPNYSSELNVNALLLGDSALYLCASSLVRVGTGYYEQYFGPGTRLTVT.

This clone appeared once. J is TRBJ1-5 and V is TRBV4-1, with 9 bases lining up with TRBD1. Trimming took 2 bases from V and 4 from J; bases not matched to a gene: 9. The CDR3 covers 17 residues. Germline V CDR1 and CDR2: MGHRA, YSYEKL. The DNA of the CDR3 is TGCGCCAGCAGCCAAAGTGGGGGACAGGGAGGGAATCAGCCCCAGCATTTT. The encoded protein is CASSQSGGQGGNQPQHF.

The table lists this clone with a count of one. J is TRBJ1-1 and V is TRBV19; weak D call: TRBD1 (5 bases). CDR3 size: 16 residues. Germline CDR1 LNHDA, CDR2 SQIVND (reference sequence). Trimming pared 9 bases from V and 1 base from J, leaving 21 bases between. This chain's CDR3 is CASLETGTDWNTEAFF. DNA for the CDR3: TGTGCCAGCTTAGAGACGGGGACTGACTGGAACACTGAAGCTTTCTTT. The full variable domain, its missing parts supplied by reference TRBV19 and TRBJ1-1, is DGGITQSPKYLFRKEGQNVTLSCEQNLNHDAMYWYRQDPGQGLRLIYYSQIVNDFQKGDIAEGYSVSREKKESFPLTVTSAQKNPTAFYLCASLETGTDWNTEAFFGQGTRLTVV.

This clone occurred a few times. The chain employs TRBV6-5 and TRBJ1-1; D ambiguous. V lost 5 bases, J lost 7 bases, and 17 bases lay in between. CDR1 is MNHEY, CDR2 SVGAGI, per germline. The CDR3 spans 14 residues. In nucleotides, the CDR3 is TGTGCCAGCAGTGCTACCAGAGAAGGACTTGAAGCTTTCTTT. Translating gives CASSATREGLEAFF.

This clone has more than one count but fewer than ten. The chain uses TRBV28 and TRBJ1-5; D might be TRBD1 (6 bases). V lost 3 bases, J lost 7 bases, and 13 bases lay in between. This CDR3 has 14 residues. In germline, CDR1 is MDHEN, CDR2 SYDVKM. The CDR3, as DNA: TGTGCCAGCAGTTTGGGGCAGGGACACCAGCCCCAGCATTTT. This gives the protein CASSLGQGHQPQHF.

V and J are TRBV4-1 and TRBJ1-4, with 8 bases that match TRBD1. Germline CDR1 MGHRA, CDR2 YSYEKL. V gave up 3 bases and J gave up 3 bases; unmatched junction bases: 3. The CDR3 spans 15 residues. The DNA for the CDR3 is TGCGCCAGCAGCCAGCACAGGGGGGCTAATGAAAAACTGTTTTTT. It is translated as CASSQHRGANEKLFF.